These 17 T cell receptor beta chains were all obtained from the same sample, sequenced in a study of blood T cell repertoires in COVID-19. Data came from immunoSEQ multiplex PCR; TCRdb stores just in-frame clones and leaves some out. Among 45,000 to 65,000 clones listed, 88% were seen once. The sequenced material came from peripheral blood. The receptors shown here come from a human donor in a cohort sampled during active COVID-19.

The chain links TRBV2 to TRBJ2-3; 12 bases line up with TRBD2. The CDR3 runs to 19 residues. J gave up 3 bases and V 6 bases, and 16 bases lay outside the gene matches. Germline V gives CDR1 SNHLY, CDR2 FYNNEI. The DNA for the CDR3 is TGTGCCAGCAGGGTGTGGCTAGCGGGAGGGCCGGGATCGACAGATACGCAGTATTTT. Residues: CASRVWLAGGPGSTDTQYF.

The CDR3: CASSTTGLTEAFF. CDR3 bases: TGTGCCAGTAGTACTACAGGGTTAACTGAAGCTTTCTTT. The V call is TRBV19, the J call TRBJ1-1, with a possible D match to TRBD1 (6 bases). The CDR3 covers 13 residues. In germline, CDR1 is LNHDA, CDR2 SQIVND (reference sequence). The ends were cut back, 4 bases at V and 5 bases at J, with 11 bases in the middle.

The chain joins TRBV7-2 to TRBJ2-7; TRBD1 matches 9 bases. Germline V gene lookup returns CDR1 SGHTA and CDR2 FQGNSA. V dropped 6 bases and J dropped 0; count of bases not matched to a gene: 9. CDR3 size: 16 residues. CDR3 coding DNA: TGTGCCAGCAGGCCTACAGGGGGCCCCAGCTCCTACGAGCAGTACTTC. The encoded protein is CASRPTGGPSSYEQYF.

The J gene is TRBJ1-2, the V gene TRBV30; no clear D. Germline V lookup: CDR1 GTSNPN, CDR2 SVGIG (reference sequence). V was cut by 4 bases and J by 0 bases, with 3 bases left in between. The CDR3 length is 11 residues. Here the CDR3 reads CAWTSNYGYTF. DNA of the CDR3: TGTGCCTGGACATCTAACTATGGCTACACCTTC.

J is TRBJ1-3 and V is TRBV19; 7 nucleotides match TRBD1. The length of the CDR3 is 14 residues. V was pared by 10 bases and J by 0 bases, with 6 bases of the junction left unmatched. Per germline, CDR1 LNHDA and CDR2 SQIVND (reference sequence). CDR3 DNA: TGTGCCACCAAGGACAGGAACTCTGGAAACACCATATATTTT. Amino acids: CATKDRNSGNTIYF.

The chain couples TRBV15 to TRBJ2-7; 8 bases agree with TRBD1. The V and J ends lost 5 bases and 3 bases, in that order; junction bases with no gene match: 6. CDR3 length equals 14 residues. CDR1 and CDR2 from the germline V gene are LNHNV and YYDKDF (reference sequence). The CDR3: CATSENTGGYEQYF. In DNA form, the CDR3 reads TGTGCCACCAGCGAGAATACAGGGGGCTACGAGCAGTACTTC.

In this sample, this clone turned up a few times. The chain couples TRBV5-1 to TRBJ1-5; 10 bases align to TRBD1. CDR1 is SGHRS and CDR2 is YFSETQ in the germline V gene. V trimming: 0 bases; J trimming: 2 bases; junction bases outside the gene matches: 2. The CDR3 length is 16 residues. CDR3 bases: TGCGCCAGCAGCTTGGGTGGACAGGGGGGCAATCAGCCCCAGCATTTT. Its protein is CASSLGGQGGNQPQHF. Looking up the rest from reference TRBV5-1 and TRBJ1-5 gives the full variable domain: KAGVTQTPRYLIKTRGQQVTLSCSPISGHRSVSWYQQTPGQGLQFLFEYFSETQRNKGNFPGRFSGRQFSNSRSEMNVSTLELGDSALYLCASSLGGQGGNQPQHFGDGTRLSIL.

This sequence joins TRBV2 and TRBJ2-3, with D possibly being TRBD2 (6 bases). The CDR3 runs to 15 residues. The ends were cut back, 7 bases at V and 0 bases at J, with 14 bases in the middle. CDR1 is SNHLY, CDR2 FYNNEI, per germline. The CDR3: CASTVRGGSTDTQYF. The CDR3 coding sequence is TGTGCCAGCACGGTACGTGGGGGGAGCACAGATACGCAGTATTTT.

This chain connects TRBV2 to TRBJ1-1; a weak D match, TRBD1 (6 bases). V lost 8 bases and J lost 4, with 17 bases in between. Per the germline V gene, CDR1 is SNHLY and CDR2 is FYNNEI. The CDR3 sequence is 14 residues long. For the CDR3, the DNA is TGTGCCAGCCGGGACACGGGGTTCGGCACTGAAGCTTTCTTT. Its translation: CASRDTGFGTEAFF.

This rearrangement joins TRBV7-9 to TRBJ2-6, with 8 positions matching TRBD1. The trim removed 4 bases at V and 2 bases at J, leaving 7 bases unmatched. Germline V gene lookup returns CDR1 SEHNR and CDR2 FQNEAQ (reference sequence). This CDR3 is 17 amino acids long. The CDR3 protein is CASSYWTGTTGANVLTF. The CDR3 DNA reads TGTGCCAGCAGCTACTGGACAGGGACGACTGGGGCCAACGTCCTGACTTTC.

The chain employs TRBV19 and TRBJ2-1, with D perhaps matching TRBD1 (6 bases). Trimming removed 5 bases at V and 3 bases at J, with 8 bases between. In germline, CDR1 is LNHDA, CDR2 SQIVND (reference sequence). The CDR3 consists of 13 residues. The CDR3 protein is CASSADSYNEQFF. As DNA, the CDR3 is TGTGCCAGTAGTGCGGACAGCTACAATGAGCAGTTCTTC.

This rearrangement joins TRBV2 to TRBJ1-2, with 9 bases matching TRBD1. This CDR3 contains 14 residues. V lost 6 bases, J lost 3 bases, and 5 bases stayed unmatched. CDR1 is SNHLY, CDR2 FYNNEI, per germline. The CDR3 bases are TGTGCCAGCAGCTACAGGGGGCGGGACTATGGCTACACCTTC. It codes for CASSYRGRDYGYTF. The variable domain in full, completed from reference TRBV2 and TRBJ1-2, reads EPEVTQTPSHQVTQMGQEVILRCVPISNHLYFYWYRQILGQKVEFLVSFYNNEISEKSEIFDDQFSVERPDGSNFTLKIRSTKLEDSAMYFCASSYRGRDYGYTFGSGTRLTVV.

The chain carries TRBV12-3 or TRBV12-4 and TRBJ1-2, with D maybe TRBD1 (5 bases). This CDR3 spans 13 amino acids. The germline V and J ends were trimmed by 6 bases and 7 bases, with 15 bases remaining between them. CDR3 in DNA: TGTGCCAGCAGCTCAAATCGACAGAGTGGCTACACCTTC. This encodes CASSSNRQSGYTF.

J is TRBJ1-4 and V is TRBV6-1; 10 bases line up with TRBD1. The junction had 9 bases not matched to a gene; V was cut back by 3 bases and J by 8 bases. This CDR3 region has 16 residues. Germline lookup yields CDR1 MNHNS and CDR2 SASEGT. The CDR3 spells CASSDRDRGSWEKLFF. The CDR3 DNA sequence: TGTGCCAGCAGTGACCGGGACAGGGGCTCTTGGGAAAAACTGTTTTTT.

This clone was seen a single time. The chain recombines TRBV11-2 with TRBJ2-7; the D gene is possibly TRBD1 (6 bases). There are 14 residues in the CDR3. V shed 4 bases and J shed 5 bases, with 15 bases lying between them. Germline CDR1 SGHAT, CDR2 FQNNGV. CDR3 amino acids: CASSYNRVVDEQYF. As DNA, the CDR3 is TGTGCCAGCAGCTACAACAGGGTCGTGGACGAGCAGTACTTC.

The chain combines TRBV19 with TRBJ1-5; D gene uncertain. Trimming pared 2 bases from V and 3 bases from J, leaving 11 bases between. The CDR3 spans 15 residues. Germline CDR1 is LNHDA and CDR2 is SQIVND (reference sequence). CDR3 coding DNA: TGTGCCAGTAGTATATCCAGGTTTATCAATCAGCCCCAGCATTTT. It yields the protein CASSISRFINQPQHF.

This sequence joins TRBV11-3 and TRBJ2-2; TRBD2 aligns across 7 bases. Germline V gene data show CDR1 as SGHNT and CDR2 as YENEEA. Losses at the gene ends were 5 bases for V and 5 bases for J; bases not matched to a gene: 2. The CDR3 spans 13 residues. The CDR3, as DNA: TGTGCCAGCAGCCGGGGGGAGACCGGGGAGCTGTTTTTT. Translated, it gives CASSRGETGELFF.